One and the same sample provided the 7 T cell receptor beta chains below, sequenced in a study of control samples from healthy donors and cancer patients. Measured with immunoSEQ multiplex PCR; TCRdb has only the in-frame clones, and not every one. Of under 60,000 clones in the sample, over 90% are singletons; the top ten hold about a quarter. Sequenced sample: PBMCs. The receptors shown here come from a woman in her forties or fifties with head and neck cancer.

The CDR3 bases are TGCGCCAGCAGCTTGGACGGCCTCTCTGGAAACACCATATATTTT. This sequence encodes CASSLDGLSGNTIYF. This sequence joins TRBV5-1 and TRBJ1-3; D uncertain. The CDR3 spans 15 residues. CDR1 and CDR2 (germline): SGHRS, YFSETQ. Trimming pared 0 bases from V and 0 bases from J, leaving 7 bases between.

J is TRBJ2-3 and V is TRBV3-1 (or the pseudogene TRBV3-2), with TRBD1 matching over 7 bases. The CDR3 sequence is 17 residues long. Germline values: CDR1 LGHDT, CDR2 YNNKEL (reference sequence). V lost 3 bases, J lost 0 bases, and 9 bases stayed unmatched. CDR3 DNA: TGTGCCAGCAGCCAGGGGACAGATTGTCCTAGCACAGATACGCAGTATTTT. Protein product: CASSQGTDCPSTDTQYF.

The rearrangement joins TRBV7-9 to TRBJ2-6, with no clear D. V gave up 4 bases and J gave up 0 bases, with 10 bases separating them. Germline lookup yields CDR1 SEHNR and CDR2 FQNEAQ (reference sequence). The CDR3 loop spans 16 amino acids. In DNA, the CDR3 is TGTGCCAGCAGCTCCTTTTGGCCCTCTGGGGCCAACGTCCTGACTTTC. This sequence encodes CASSSFWPSGANVLTF.

The chain carries TRBV27 and TRBJ1-3; D gene unclear. This CDR3 is built from 14 residues. V was trimmed by 4 bases and J by 4 bases, leaving 11 bases between them. From germline, CDR1 is MNHEY and CDR2 SMNVEV (reference sequence). The CDR3 spells CASSSGSYGNTIYF. Here the CDR3 DNA reads TGTGCCAGCAGTTCAGGATCGTACGGAAACACCATATATTTT.

CDR3 in amino acids: CASSSRDADTQYF. The CDR3 DNA sequence: TGTGCCAGCTCCTCTCGGGACGCAGATACGCAGTATTTT. The chain joins TRBV18 to TRBJ2-3; D may correspond to TRBD1 or TRBD2 (5 bases each). Trimming left V 6 bases short and J 4 bases short, with 11 bases between. The CDR3 is 13 residues long. The germline gives CDR1 KGHSH, CDR2 LQKENI.

This sequence joins TRBV2 and TRBJ1-1; D is ambiguous. Deletions cut 5 bases from V and 4 bases from J, with 11 bases between. Germline V gene data show CDR1 as SNHLY and CDR2 as FYNNEI. The CDR3 is 13 residues long. The CDR3 region has the DNA TGTGCCAGCAGTAAGATGACGGCCACTGAAGCTTTCTTT. Its translation: CASSKMTATEAFF. Full variable domain (missing parts from reference TRBV2 and TRBJ1-1): EPEVTQTPSHQVTQMGQEVILRCVPISNHLYFYWYRQILGQKVEFLVSFYNNEISEKSEIFDDQFSVERPDGSNFTLKIRSTKLEDSAMYFCASSKMTATEAFFGQGTRLTVV.

This rearrangement joins TRBV6-5 to TRBJ2-5; D is unresolved. CDR3 length: 12 residues. Trimming took off 6 bases at V and 5 bases at J, with 10 bases between the two ends. Germline V gene lookup returns CDR1 MNHEY and CDR2 SVGAGI. This CDR3 is CASSRGRETQYF. CDR3 coding DNA: TGTGCCAGCAGCCGTGGTCGGGAGACCCAGTACTTC.